The 27 T cell receptor beta chains below come from one sample, sequenced in a study of shared clonotypes between healthy human individuals. Repertoires were generated with immunoSEQ multiplex PCR, while TCRdb's copy carries only in-frame clones and drops some. The sample yields some 95,000 clones, approximately 61% seen once. Source material: memory CD8+ T cells sorted from blood. Subset here: CD45RO+ cells pooled with CCR7-negative TemRA cells. The receptors were gathered from a man aged 25-40 years in good health.

This rearrangement joins TRBV9 to TRBJ2-7; possibly TRBD1 for D (5 bases). The germline gives CDR1 SGDLS, CDR2 YYNGEE. Trimming removed 1 base at V and 2 bases at J, with 10 bases between. The CDR3 has 14 residues. This CDR3 reads CASSVTDTAYEQYF. The CDR3 DNA sequence: TGTGCCAGCAGCGTAACGGACACCGCCTACGAGCAGTACTTC.

V is TRBV23-1 and J is TRBJ2-1; TRBD1 might be the D (6 bases). Being an ORF, TRBV23-1 has a function that is uncertain. This CDR3 comprises 15 residues. Between the trimmed V and J ends, which lost 4 bases and 4 bases, there was a span of 14 bases. As DNA, the CDR3 is TGCGCCAGCAGTCCTAAGGACAGTGTGTACAATGAGCAGTTCTTC. This sequence encodes CASSPKDSVYNEQFF.

The chain uses TRBV7-9 and TRBJ2-5; D not resolved. The V end was cut by 4 bases, the J end by 3 bases, with 12 bases between. In germline, CDR1 is SEHNR, CDR2 FQNEAQ (reference sequence). The CDR3 is 14 residues long. CDR3 residues: CASSSWAQEETQYF. CDR3 bases: TGTGCCAGCAGCTCCTGGGCCCAAGAAGAGACCCAGTACTTC.

This clone has only a few counts. The chain is built from TRBV4-1 and TRBJ2-7; the D gene is possibly TRBD1 (6 bases). Germline CDR1 MGHRA, CDR2 YSYEKL. The length of the CDR3 is 13 residues. V was clipped by 4 bases and J by 3 bases, with 10 bases between them. The CDR3 DNA sequence: TGCGCCAGCAGCCGCGTACAGGGCTACGAGCAGTACTTC. The encoded protein is CASSRVQGYEQYF.

This clone appeared once. The rearrangement joins TRBV9 to TRBJ2-3, with D perhaps TRBD2 (7 bases). Trimming took off 0 bases at V and 0 bases at J, with 14 bases between the two ends. The length of the CDR3 is 17 residues. Germline-derived CDR1 and CDR2 are SGDLS and YYNGEE. DNA for the CDR3: TGTGCCAGCAGCGTAGAGGGGGGAGGGCCTAGCACAGATACGCAGTATTTT. It is translated as CASSVEGGGPSTDTQYF.

The chain recombines TRBV28 with TRBJ2-7; D is possibly TRBD1 (5 bases). Germline V gives CDR1 MDHEN, CDR2 SYDVKM. The V gene lost 2 bases and the J gene lost 0 bases, with 17 bases spanning the gap. The length of the CDR3 is 17 residues. The CDR3 protein is CASSLSHRAGNSYEQYF. DNA of the CDR3: TGTGCCAGCAGTTTAAGCCACCGGGCAGGGAACTCCTACGAGCAGTACTTC.

The J gene is TRBJ2-3, the V gene TRBV7-9, with 8 bases lining up with TRBD2. The CDR3 sequence is 14 residues long. After removal of 0 bases from V and 7 bases from J, the junction contained 3 bases not matched to a gene. CDR1 is SEHNR, CDR2 FQNEAQ, per germline (reference sequence). CDR3 coding DNA: TGTGCCAGCAGCTTAGCCGGGGGGGATCATACGCAGTATTTT. Translation: CASSLAGGDHTQYF. Combining the CDR3 with reference TRBV7-9 and TRBJ2-3 gives the whole variable domain DTGVSQNPRHKITKRGQNVTFRCDPISEHNRLYWYRQTLGQGPEFLTYFQNEAQLEKSRLLSDRFSAERPKGSFSTLEIQRTEQGDSAMYLCASSLAGGDHTQYFGPGTRLTVL.

The chain couples TRBV27 to TRBJ2-6; D gene ambiguous. The germline CDR1 and CDR2 sequences are MNHEY and SMNVEV (reference sequence). The CDR3 spans 14 residues. Trimming left V 7 bases short and J 0 bases short, with 7 bases between. The CDR3 sequence is CASTPYSGANVLTF. DNA of the CDR3: TGTGCCAGCACCCCATACTCTGGGGCCAACGTCCTGACTTTC.

The chain couples TRBV7-2 to TRBJ2-1; 7 bases are a match to TRBD1. V lost 5 bases, J lost 4 bases, and 8 bases stayed unmatched. The CDR3 covers 15 residues. CDR1 is SGHTA and CDR2 is FQGNSA in the germline V gene. CDR3 protein: CASSAQGVLYNEQFF. The CDR3 DNA follows: TGTGCCAGCAGCGCCCAGGGGGTATTATACAATGAGCAGTTCTTC. Combining the CDR3 with reference TRBV7-2 and TRBJ2-1 gives the whole variable domain GAGVSQSPSNKVTEKGKDVELRCDPISGHTALYWYRQSLGQGLEFLIYFQGNSAPDKSGLPSDRFSAERTGGSVSTLTIQRTQQEDSAVYLCASSAQGVLYNEQFFGPGTRLTVL.

The sample holds one count of this clone. The J gene is TRBJ2-2, the V gene TRBV5-5; no clear D. The germline V and J ends were trimmed by 4 bases and 1 base, with 8 bases remaining between them. Germline CDR1 and CDR2: SGHKS and YYEKEE (reference sequence). The CDR3 is 14 residues long. This CDR3 reads CASSRWENTGELFF. DNA of the CDR3: TGTGCCAGCAGCCGGTGGGAGAACACCGGGGAGCTGTTTTTT.

This clone came up a few times. This sequence joins TRBV25-1 and TRBJ2-1, with 8 bases fitting TRBD2. Germline V gene sequence: CDR1 MGHDK, CDR2 SYGVNS. J gave up 5 bases and V 5 bases, and 8 bases lay outside the gene matches. CDR3 length equals 15 residues. CDR3 residues: CASSPQREQNNEQFF. The CDR3 nucleotides are TGTGCCAGCAGTCCCCAGCGGGAGCAGAACAATGAGCAGTTCTTC.

This clone was counted many times. The sample contains more than one DNA sequence encoding this CDR3. The rearrangement links TRBV9 to TRBJ2-1, with TRBD1 as a possible D gene (6 bases). V dropped 0 bases and J dropped 0 bases, with 7 bases sitting between them. The CDR3 is made up of 15 amino acids. The germline V gene has CDR1 SGDLS and CDR2 YYNGEE. CDR3 bases: TGTGCCAGCAGCGTAGAAGGGGGCTCCTACAATGAGCAGTTCTTC. It yields the protein CASSVEGGSYNEQFF.

The rearrangement joins TRBV6-6 to TRBJ2-6; D unclear. V was trimmed by 8 bases and J by 1 base, leaving 12 bases between them. This CDR3 spans 15 amino acids. Looked up from germline, CDR1 is MNHNY and CDR2 is SVGAGI (reference sequence). The CDR3 sequence is CASEDGVSGANVLTF. Here the CDR3 DNA reads TGTGCCAGCGAAGACGGTGTTTCTGGGGCCAACGTCCTGACTTTC.

The V and J genes are TRBV4-3 and TRBJ1-1; maybe TRBD1 (5 bases). The CDR3 contains 15 residues. The V end was cut by 5 bases, the J end by 4 bases, with 17 bases between. CDR1 is LGHNA and CDR2 is YSLEER in the germline V gene. CDR3 amino acids: CASSLRGQGGTEAFF. The CDR3, as DNA: TGCGCCAGCAGCTTGAGAGGCCAGGGAGGCACTGAAGCTTTCTTT.

The rearrangement links TRBV6-5 to TRBJ1-1; D ambiguous. CDR1 is MNHEY and CDR2 is SVGAGI in the germline V gene. Trimming pared 0 bases from V and 5 bases from J, leaving 4 bases between. CDR3 length equals 12 residues. The CDR3 nucleotides read TGTGCCAGCAGTTACTCACAGACTGAAGCTTTCTTT. It yields the protein CASSYSQTEAFF.

The chain recombines TRBV2 with TRBJ2-1; 8 nucleotides agree with TRBD2. Trimming at V came to 7 bases and at J to 2 bases, leaving 13 bases not matched to a gene. Germline loops: CDR1 SNHLY, CDR2 FYNNEI. The CDR3 is 17 amino acids. The chain's CDR3 is CASTLNPASGPYNEQFF. As DNA, the CDR3 is TGTGCCAGCACCCTGAATCCCGCTAGCGGGCCCTACAATGAGCAGTTCTTC.

This chain links TRBV9 with TRBJ2-1, with 11 bases matching TRBD2. Unmatched junction bases numbered 7, after V lost 1 base and J lost 10 bases. This CDR3 is built from 15 residues. The V gene's germline CDR1 is SGDLS and CDR2 YYNGEE. The CDR3: CASSVLPGLAEEQFF. The CDR3 DNA reads as TGTGCCAGCAGCGTATTACCGGGACTAGCGGAGGAGCAGTTCTTC.

The chain couples TRBV30 to TRBJ1-1; D is possibly TRBD1 (6 bases). This CDR3 spans 11 amino acids. Germline assignment: CDR1 GTSNPN and CDR2 SVGIG (reference sequence). V dropped 4 bases and J dropped 8 bases, with 11 bases sitting between them. CDR3 amino acids: CAWIGGAEAFF. CDR3 coding DNA: TGTGCCTGGATTGGGGGGGCGGAAGCTTTCTTT.

The rearrangement uses TRBV5-1 and TRBJ2-3, with TRBD2 matching over 15 bases. The germline CDR1 and CDR2 sequences are SGHRS and YFSETQ. Germline trimming cut 4 bases from V and 4 bases from J; bases unmatched to any gene: 7. This CDR3 has 17 residues. CDR3 region: CASSLGLAGGNADTQYF. The CDR3 bases are TGCGCCAGCAGCCTTGGACTAGCGGGAGGGAACGCAGATACGCAGTATTTT.

This chain links TRBV25-1 with TRBJ2-6; 7 nucleotides line up with TRBD1. The junction had 8 bases not matched to a gene; V was cut back by 6 bases and J by 0 bases. Germline CDR1 MGHDK, CDR2 SYGVNS. The CDR3 is 17 amino acids. The DNA of the CDR3 is TGTGCCAGCAGGGGGGAACAGGGGAGCTCTGGGGCCAACGTCCTGACTTTC. It encodes CASRGEQGSSGANVLTF.

This clone was counted between two and nine times. The rearrangement joins TRBV2 to TRBJ2-6, with a weak D call TRBD2 (5 bases). There are 18 residues in the CDR3. Trimming took 0 bases from V and 1 from J, leaving 13 bases between them. Germline CDR1 is SNHLY and CDR2 is FYNNEI. Here the CDR3 reads CASSEARAGPSGANVLTF. DNA for the CDR3: TGTGCCAGCAGTGAAGCGCGGGCAGGACCGTCTGGGGCCAACGTCCTGACTTTC.

This sequence joins TRBV27 and TRBJ2-5; 7 nucleotides match TRBD1. Per germline, CDR1 MNHEY and CDR2 SMNVEV (reference sequence). CDR3 length: 16 amino acids. V was clipped by 2 bases and J by 0 bases; unmatched bases: 6. The CDR3 DNA reads TGTGCCAGCAGTTTAAGGTCCGGACAGGACCAAGAGACCCAGTACTTC. Protein: CASSLRSGQDQETQYF.

This clone was detected only a few times. The chain has TRBV28 and TRBJ2-5; TRBD2 is a possible D gene (6 bases). Germline values: CDR1 MDHEN, CDR2 SYDVKM. Trimming shortened V by 4 bases and J by 2 bases, and 14 bases separated the two germline ends. This CDR3 has 15 amino acids. As DNA, the CDR3 is TGTGCCAGCAGTTCCCGGGAGACCGCGCAAGAGACCCAGTACTTC. It codes for CASSSRETAQETQYF.

The rearrangement uses TRBV5-3 and TRBJ2-7; 7 bases match TRBD2. TRBV5-3 is assigned to the ORF class and has an uncertain function. The V and J ends lost 8 bases and 3 bases, in that order; junction bases with no gene match: 14. This CDR3 comprises 15 residues. The CDR3 DNA follows: TGTGCCAGCAGCAACCGGGACTACGACTACTACGAGCAGTACTTC. It specifies CASSNRDYDYYEQYF.

This clone was detected only once. This sequence joins TRBV29-1 and TRBJ2-5; D ambiguous. Germline CDR1 reads SQVTM; CDR2 reads ANQGSEA. V lost 4 bases and J lost 3, with 12 bases in between. The CDR3 runs to 13 residues. CDR3 region: CSVGSGRKETQYF. Here the CDR3 DNA reads TGCAGCGTTGGAAGTGGCAGGAAAGAGACCCAGTACTTC.

The rearrangement links TRBV4-3 to TRBJ2-3; 10 bases agree with TRBD2. The CDR3 loop spans 20 amino acids. V shed 0 bases, J shed 4 bases, and the junction held 16 bases outside the gene matches. Germline-derived CDR1 and CDR2 are LGHNA and YSLEER. The CDR3 DNA reads TGCGCCAGCAGCCAAGAACCTAGCGGGAGCGGGAGATTAGCTTCAGATACGCAGTATTTT. Translating it yields CASSQEPSGSGRLASDTQYF.

This sequence joins TRBV30 and TRBJ1-4; D uncertain. Germline loops: CDR1 GTSNPN, CDR2 SVGIG (reference sequence). The CDR3 extends over 12 amino acids. Trimming left V 0 bases short and J 16 bases short, with 15 bases between. CDR3 in amino acids: CAWSVFNREEFF. The CDR3 DNA reads as TGTGCCTGGAGTGTCTTTAATCGGGAGGAGTTTTTT.